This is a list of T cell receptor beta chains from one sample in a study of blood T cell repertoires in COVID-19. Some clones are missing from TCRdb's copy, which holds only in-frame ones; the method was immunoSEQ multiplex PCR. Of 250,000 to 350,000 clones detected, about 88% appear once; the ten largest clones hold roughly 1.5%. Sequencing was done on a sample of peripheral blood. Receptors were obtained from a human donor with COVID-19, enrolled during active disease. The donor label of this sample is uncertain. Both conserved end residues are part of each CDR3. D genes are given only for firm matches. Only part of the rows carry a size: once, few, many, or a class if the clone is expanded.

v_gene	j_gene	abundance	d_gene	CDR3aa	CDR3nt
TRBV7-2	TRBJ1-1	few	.	CASSLTENTEAFF	TGTGCCAGCAGCTTAACAGAGAACACTGAAGCTTTCTTT
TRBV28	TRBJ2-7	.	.	CASSLRQGNAYEQYF	TGTGCCAGCAGCCTCCGGCAGGGGAACGCCTACGAGCAGTACTTC
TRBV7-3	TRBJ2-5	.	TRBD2	CASSPRLAAQETQYF	TGTGCCAGCAGCCCACGACTAGCGGCGCAAGAGACCCAGTACTTC
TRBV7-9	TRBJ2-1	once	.	CASRPAGANEQFF	TGTGCCAGCAGACCGGCGGGGGCCAATGAGCAGTTCTTC
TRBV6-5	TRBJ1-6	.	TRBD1	CASRRGQDDSPLHF	TGTGCCAGCAGACGCGGACAGGACGATTCACCCCTCCACTTT
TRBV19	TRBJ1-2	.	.	CASGRTTYGYTF	TGTGCCAGTGGACGGACAACCTATGGCTACACCTTC
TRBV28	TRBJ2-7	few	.	CASSDIPGQKSYEQYF	TGTGCCAGCAGTGACATTCCAGGACAGAAGTCCTACGAGCAGTACTTC
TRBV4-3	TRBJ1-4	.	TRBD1	CASSHDRDSGLEKLFF	TGCGCCAGCAGCCATGACAGGGACAGCGGGCTTGAAAAACTGTTTTTT
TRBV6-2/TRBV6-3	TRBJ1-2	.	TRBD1	CASSRTVAGGLGGYTF	TGTGCCAGCAGCCGGACAGTCGCAGGGGGCCTCGGTGGCTACACCTTC
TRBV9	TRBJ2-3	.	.	CASSVRADTQYF	TGTGCCAGCAGCGTCCGGGCAGATACGCAGTATTTT
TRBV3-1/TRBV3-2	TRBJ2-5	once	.	CASSQIRQVQETQYF	TGTGCCAGCAGCCAAATACGACAGGTACAAGAGACCCAGTACTTC
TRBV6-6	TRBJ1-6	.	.	CASSYIQGGNSPLHF	TGTGCCAGCAGTTACATCCAGGGTGGGAATTCACCCCTCCACTTT
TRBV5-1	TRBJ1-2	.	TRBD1	CASSATGQINGYTF	TGCGCCAGCAGCGCTACGGGACAGATCAACGGCTACACCTTC
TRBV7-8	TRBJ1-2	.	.	CASSSRWAGANYGYTF	TGTGCCAGCAGCTCAAGATGGGCGGGAGCCAACTATGGCTACACCTTC
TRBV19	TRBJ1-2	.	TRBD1	CASSVTGIGYTF	TGTGCCAGTAGTGTGACAGGGATTGGCTACACCTTC
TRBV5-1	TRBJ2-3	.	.	CASSLVGAGGTDTQYF	TGCGCCAGCAGCTTGGTAGGGGCAGGCGGCACAGATACGCAGTATTTT
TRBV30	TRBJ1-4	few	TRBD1	CAWSGDRGQEKLFF	TGTGCCTGGAGTGGGGACAGGGGGCAAGAAAAACTGTTTTTT
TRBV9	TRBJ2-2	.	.	CASTAQDTGELFF	TGTGCCAGCACCGCCCAGGACACCGGGGAGCTGTTTTTT
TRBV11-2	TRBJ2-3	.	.	CASSPQRDKQYF	TGTGCCAGCAGCCCCCAGCGGGACAAGCAGTATTTT
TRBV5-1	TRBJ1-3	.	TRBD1	CASSLEGASGNTIYF	TGCGCCAGCAGCTTGGAGGGGGCATCTGGAAACACCATATATTTT
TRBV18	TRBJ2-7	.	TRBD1	CASSPRGTGGYEQYF	TGTGCCAGCTCACCACGGGGGACAGGAGGGTACGAGCAGTACTTC
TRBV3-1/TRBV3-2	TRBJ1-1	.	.	CASSQGQTYGEAFF	TGTGCCAGCAGCCAAGGACAGACATACGGTGAAGCTTTCTTT
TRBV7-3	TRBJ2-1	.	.	CASSLTSGGYNEQFF	TGTGCCAGCAGCTTAACTAGCGGTGGCTACAATGAGCAGTTCTTC
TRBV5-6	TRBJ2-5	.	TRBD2	CASSLFLGLAGQETQYF	TGTGCCAGCAGCCTCTTCCTGGGACTAGCGGGCCAAGAGACCCAGTACTTC
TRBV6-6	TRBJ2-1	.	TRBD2	CASSYWSPGGEQFF	TGTGCCAGCAGTTACTGGAGTCCGGGAGGTGAGCAGTTCTTC
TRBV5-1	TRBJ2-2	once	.	CASNLGASPNTGELFF	TGCGCCAGCAACCTGGGGGCTAGCCCGAACACCGGGGAGCTGTTTTTT
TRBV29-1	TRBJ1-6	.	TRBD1	CSVSTGGSSPLHF	TGCAGCGTTTCTACAGGGGGTAGTTCACCCCTCCACTTT
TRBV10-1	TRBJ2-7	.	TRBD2	CASSEGLAGEGYEQYF	TGCGCCAGCAGTGAGGGACTAGCGGGAGAAGGCTACGAGCAGTACTTC
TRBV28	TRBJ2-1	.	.	CASSLVSGSGSYNEQFF	TGTGCCAGCAGTTTAGTGAGTGGGAGCGGGTCCTACAATGAGCAGTTCTTC
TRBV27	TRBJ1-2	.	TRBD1	CASAGTGEPYGYTF	TGTGCCAGCGCAGGGACAGGGGAACCCTATGGCTACACCTTC
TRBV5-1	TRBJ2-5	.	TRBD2	CASSLGASGRETQYF	TGCGCCAGCAGCTTGGGTGCTAGCGGGAGAGAGACCCAGTACTTC
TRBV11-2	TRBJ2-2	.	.	CASSSAKPTGELFF	TGTGCCAGCAGTTCCGCCAAGCCCACCGGGGAGCTGTTTTTT
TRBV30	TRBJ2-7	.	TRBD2	CAWTSGRLGYEQYF	TGTGCCTGGACTAGCGGGAGGTTAGGGTACGAGCAGTACTTC
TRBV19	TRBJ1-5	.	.	CASRSTRGGNQPQHF	TGTGCCAGTAGATCGACAAGGGGGGGGAATCAGCCCCAGCATTTT
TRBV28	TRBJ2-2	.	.	CASRWRATGELFF	TGTGCCAGCAGATGGAGGGCCACCGGGGAGCTGTTTTTT
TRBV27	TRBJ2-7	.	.	CASSLPSSYEQYF	TGTGCCAGCAGTTTACCGAGCTCCTACGAGCAGTACTTC
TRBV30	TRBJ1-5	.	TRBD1	CAWRDSRGPGQPQHF	TGTGCCTGGAGGGACAGTAGGGGGCCGGGGCAGCCCCAGCATTTT
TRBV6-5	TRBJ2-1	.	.	CASSPQRTLDEQFF	TGTGCCAGCAGTCCCCAGCGGACTCTGGATGAGCAGTTCTTC
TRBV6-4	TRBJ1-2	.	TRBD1	CASSRDSQNYGYTF	TGTGCCAGCAGTCGGGACAGCCAGAACTATGGCTACACCTTC
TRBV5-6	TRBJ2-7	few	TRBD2	CASSSLWGLAGTEQYF	TGTGCCAGCAGCTCCCTGTGGGGACTAGCGGGAACCGAGCAGTACTTC
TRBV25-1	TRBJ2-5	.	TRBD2	CASSPPGTSRSQYF	TGTGCCAGCAGTCCACCCGGGACTAGCAGGTCCCAGTACTTC